This T cell receptor beta chain was recorded in a study of pediatric ulcerative colitis. General study points: All ulcerative colitis patients, but no controls, carried two rectal clonotypes. Ulcerative colitis patients shared more blood-rectal clones than controls. Rectal pinch biopsies may have included blood-derived T cells, especially in patients with overt colitis. Repertoires came from total lymphocyte DNA, so rare subsets like regulatory T cells may be missed.

During colonoscopy, one to two rectal pinch biopsies were collected. Comment on this clone: What it binds is not known.

Assay used: immunoSEQ multiplex PCR; TCRdb lists only in-frame clones, some missing. The top ten clones hold roughly 6.6% of a sample with 15,000 to 20,000 clones, 70% to 80% of them seen once. Trimming at V came to 2 bases and at J to 14 bases, leaving 8 bases not matched to a gene. The CDR3 has 13 residues. Germline V gives CDR1 SGHAT, CDR2 FQNNGV. The origin of this receptor is a boy between 10 and 17 years old with moderate ulcerative colitis. The genes are TRBV11-2 and TRBJ2-1, with TRBD2 matching over 8 bases. Sequences were obtained from gut tissue. As DNA, the CDR3 is TGTGCCAGCAGCTTATGGACTAGCTCTGTCGAGTTCTTC. Its protein product is CASSLWTSSVEFF.